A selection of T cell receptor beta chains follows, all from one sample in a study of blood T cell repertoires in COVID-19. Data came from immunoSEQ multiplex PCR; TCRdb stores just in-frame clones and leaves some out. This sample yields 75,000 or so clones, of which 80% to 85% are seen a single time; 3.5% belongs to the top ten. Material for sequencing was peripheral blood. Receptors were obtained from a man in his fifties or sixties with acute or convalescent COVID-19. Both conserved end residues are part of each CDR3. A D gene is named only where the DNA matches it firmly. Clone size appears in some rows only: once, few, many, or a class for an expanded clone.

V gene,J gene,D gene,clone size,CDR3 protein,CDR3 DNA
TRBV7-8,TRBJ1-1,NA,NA,CASSLRSQAFF,TGTGCCAGCAGCTTAAGGAGTCAAGCTTTCTTT
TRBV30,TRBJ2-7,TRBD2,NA,CAWRNRREAYF,TGTGCCTGGAGAAATCGGCGGGAGGCGTACTTC
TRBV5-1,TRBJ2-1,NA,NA,CASSLGGREQFF,TGCGCCAGCAGCTTGGGGGGGCGGGAGCAGTTCTTC
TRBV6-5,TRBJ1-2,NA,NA,CASSNIRQVLKGYTF,TGTGCCAGCAGTAACATTAGACAGGTTTTAAAAGGCTACACCTTC
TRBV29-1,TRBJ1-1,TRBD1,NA,CSGADRGTEAFF,TGCAGCGGGGCGGACAGGGGTACTGAAGCTTTCTTT
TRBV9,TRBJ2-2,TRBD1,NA,CASSVGQGASTGELFF,TGTGCCAGCAGCGTAGGACAGGGGGCGAGCACCGGGGAGCTGTTTTTT
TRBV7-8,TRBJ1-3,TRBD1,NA,CASSTPGQGAGNTIYF,TGTGCCAGCAGCACACCGGGACAGGGGGCTGGAAACACCATATATTTT
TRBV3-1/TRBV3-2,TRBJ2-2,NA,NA,CASSHSGGAGELFF,TGTGCCAGCAGCCACTCGGGGGGCGCCGGGGAGCTGTTTTTT
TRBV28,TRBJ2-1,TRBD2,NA,CASTSGGAYNEQFF,TGTGCCAGCACGAGCGGGGGGGCCTACAATGAGCAGTTCTTC
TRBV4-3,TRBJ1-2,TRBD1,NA,CASSQEGQGTYGYTF,TGCGCCAGCAGCCAAGAGGGACAGGGAACCTATGGCTACACCTTC
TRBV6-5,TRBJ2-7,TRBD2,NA,CASSYRASGGYEQYF,TGTGCCAGCAGTTACAGGGCTAGCGGGGGTTACGAGCAGTACTTC
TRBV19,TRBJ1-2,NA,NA,CASGGIGVNYGYTF,TGTGCCAGTGGAGGGATCGGGGTCAACTATGGCTACACCTTC
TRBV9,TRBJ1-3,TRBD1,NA,CASSEGQGSGNTIYF,TGTGCCAGCAGCGAGGGACAGGGCTCTGGAAACACCATATATTTT
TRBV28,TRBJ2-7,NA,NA,CASSLGGYEQYF,TGTGCCAGCAGTTTGGGGGGCTACGAGCAGTACTTC
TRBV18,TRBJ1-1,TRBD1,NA,CASSPGQELNTEAFF,TGTGCCAGCTCGCCCGGACAGGAACTGAACACTGAAGCTTTCTTT
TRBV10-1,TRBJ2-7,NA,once,CASRGGAAYEQYF,TGCGCCAGCAGGGGCGGGGCCGCCTACGAGCAGTACTTC
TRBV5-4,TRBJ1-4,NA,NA,CASSSRATNEKLFF,TGTGCCAGCAGCTCCCGAGCAACTAATGAAAAACTGTTTTTT
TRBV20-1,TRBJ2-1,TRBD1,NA,CSASTGVADEQFF,TGCAGTGCTAGTACAGGGGTAGCCGATGAGCAGTTCTTC
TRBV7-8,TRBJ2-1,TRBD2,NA,CASSLPSGTSGGGPHNEQFF,TGTGCCAGCAGCTTACCGTCCGGGACTAGCGGGGGGGGTCCACACAATGAGCAGTTCTTC
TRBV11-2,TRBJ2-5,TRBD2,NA,CASSLVGGGGQETQYF,TGTGCCAGCAGCTTAGTGGGTGGCGGGGGCCAAGAGACCCAGTACTTC
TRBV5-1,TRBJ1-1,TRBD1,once,CASSGGQGRSEAFF,TGCGCCAGCAGCGGGGGACAGGGAAGATCTGAAGCTTTCTTT
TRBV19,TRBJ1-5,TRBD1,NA,CASRDRDSNQPQHF,TGTGCCAGTAGGGACAGGGATAGCAATCAGCCCCAGCATTTT
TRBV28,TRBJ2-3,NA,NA,CASSLVVTTQDTQYF,TGTGCCAGCAGTTTAGTGGTCACGACTCAAGATACGCAGTATTTT